This T cell receptor beta chain stems from a study of cytomegalovirus exposure and HLA in healthy donors. About this clone itself: Its antigen is still unknown.

The CDR3 consists of 12 residues. V shed 4 bases and J shed 11 bases, with 14 bases lying between them. CDR1 and CDR2 from the germline V gene are LNHDA and SQIVND (reference sequence). This PCR relied on a set of 60 Vbeta primers and 13 Jbeta primers. Libraries were prepared by immunoSEQ multiplex PCR; TCRdb keeps only in-frame clonotypes and omits some of them. The table has some 77,000 clones, roughly three quarters seen once. Broader study findings: Reports indicated that the classifier achieved high specificity and sensitivity in diagnosing cytomegalovirus status.

Each donor's status was that of a healthy bone marrow donor. Sequencing was done on a sample of PBMCs. This rearrangement joins TRBV19 to TRBJ1-1; weak D call: TRBD1 (5 bases). The TCR comes from a woman in her 50s in good health and CMV-seropositive. CDR3 sequence reads: CASSTTWGEAFF. DNA for the CDR3: TGTGCCAGTAGTACGACGTGGGGGGAGGCTTTCTTT.